These 31 T cell receptor beta chains came from one sample sequenced in a study of early T cells in non-severe SARS-CoV-2 infection. One entry per CDR3 protein results from TCRdb running MiXCR on the 5' RACE reads. The profile covers approximately 83,000 distinct CDR3 sequences, with around 15% appearing a single time and approximately 11% taken by the ten largest. The sequenced material came from whole blood. Every receptor here comes from an adult who was a healthcare worker with PCR-confirmed SARS-CoV-2 infection or an uninfected control (not recorded which).

This clonotype came up a few times. The J gene is TRBJ1-5, the V gene TRBV6-5, with 12 bases that match TRBD1. This CDR3 comprises 16 residues. Germline values: CDR1 MNHEY, CDR2 SVGAGI. Trimming took 8 bases from V and 5 from J; bases not matched to a gene: 10. The CDR3 loop reads CASVRGDRGLDQPQHF. As DNA, the CDR3 is TGTGCCAGCGTCCGGGGGGACAGGGGGCTGGATCAGCCCCAGCATTTT.

In its sample, this clonotype was seen a few times. The gene calls are TRBV9 and TRBJ2-1, with 8 bases that match TRBD1. Germline V CDR1 and CDR2: SGDLS, YYNGEE. The CDR3 totals 16 residues. V gave up 0 bases and J gave up 2 bases; unmatched junction bases: 4. As DNA, the CDR3 is TGTGCCAGCAGCGTAGTAGGACAGGGAGCCTACAATGAGCAGTTCTTC. Protein: CASSVVGQGAYNEQFF.

This clonotype has a handful of counts. The rearrangement joins TRBV6-1 to TRBJ1-1; tentative D call: TRBD1 (6 bases). The V end was cut by 6 bases, the J end by 3 bases, with 14 bases between. Germline V gene sequence: CDR1 MNHNS, CDR2 SASEGT. The CDR3 consists of 14 residues. The CDR3 is CASRTGKKDTEAFF. In DNA, the CDR3 is TGTGCCAGCAGAACAGGGAAGAAGGACACTGAAGCTTTCTTT.

V usage is TRBV6-6 and J usage is TRBJ1-6, with TRBD1 identical over 9 bases. The CDR3 has 18 amino acids. Trimming took 6 bases from V and 4 from J; bases not matched to a gene: 13. Germline CDR1 MNHNY, CDR2 SVGAGI (reference sequence). CDR3 coding DNA: TGTGCCAGCAGCCCGGTGGGGACAGGGCTCTCATATAATTCACCCCTCCACTTT. Amino acids: CASSPVGTGLSYNSPLHF.

The chain combines TRBV2 with TRBJ2-5; 10 bases match TRBD2. J gave up 4 bases and V 2 bases, and 1 base lay outside the gene matches. The CDR3 has 14 residues. Germline CDR1 reads SNHLY; CDR2 reads FYNNEI. CDR3 sequence: CASSELAGVETQYF. The CDR3, as DNA: TGTGCCAGCAGTGAACTAGCGGGGGTAGAGACCCAGTACTTC.

The chain is built from TRBV2 and TRBJ2-2; 9 bases map to TRBD1. The ends lost 3 bases at V and 1 base at J; junction bases unmatched: 0. The CDR3 contains 15 residues. Germline values: CDR1 SNHLY, CDR2 FYNNEI. Written as DNA, the CDR3 is TGTGCCAGCAGTGAGACAGGGGGGAACACCGGGGAGCTGTTTTTT. Its protein is CASSETGGNTGELFF.

The rearrangement uses TRBV5-1 and TRBJ2-3, with a tentative D call TRBD1 (6 bases). This CDR3 spans 14 amino acids. Germline values: CDR1 SGHRS, CDR2 YFSETQ. The V end was cut by 7 bases, the J end by 4 bases, with 16 bases between. The CDR3, as DNA: TGCGCCAGCGGGCCTACAGGGCTCGCAGATACGCAGTATTTT. Its translation: CASGPTGLADTQYF.

This clonotype came up many times. The chain uses TRBV12-3 or TRBV12-4 and TRBJ1-2; TRBD1 matches at 10 bases. V lost 6 bases to trimming and J lost 5 bases; unmatched junction nucleotides: 12. The CDR3 totals 16 residues. In DNA form, the CDR3 reads TGTGCCAGCAGCCCAGAGACAGGGGGCCTGTTATATGGCTACACCTTC. Residues: CASSPETGGLLYGYTF.

The chain recombines TRBV6-1 with TRBJ2-3; weak D call: TRBD1 (6 bases). The CDR3 totals 14 residues. Germline CDR1 reads MNHNS; CDR2 reads SASEGT. The V end lost 1 base, the J end lost 2 bases, and 7 bases lay between the germline ends. DNA for the CDR3: TGTGCCAGCAGTGAAGACAGGGCCACAGATACGCAGTATTTT. This codes for CASSEDRATDTQYF.

J is TRBJ2-5 and V is TRBV11-2; D possibly corresponds to TRBD1 (5 bases). Germline CDR1 reads SGHAT; CDR2 reads FQNNGV. With 3 bases removed from V and 1 base from J, the gap between germline ends came to 15 bases. The CDR3 is 16 amino acids. CDR3 DNA: TGTGCCAGCAGCTTTTACGACAGAGTAATCCAAGAGACCCAGTACTTC. Its translation: CASSFYDRVIQETQYF.

This clonotype was seen more than once but under ten times. The chain is built from TRBV11-3 and TRBJ2-5; 9 bases are shared with TRBD1. V was clipped by 5 bases and J by 8 bases; unmatched bases: 6. The CDR3 is made up of 13 amino acids. From germline, CDR1 is SGHNT and CDR2 YENEEA. The CDR3, as DNA: TGTGCCAGCAGCGGAGGGACAGGGTACACCCAGTACTTC. This sequence encodes CASSGGTGYTQYF.

There are a few counts of this clonotype. The chain links TRBV4-3 to TRBJ1-4; D is possibly TRBD1 (5 bases). Trimming pared 0 bases from V and 2 bases from J, leaving 7 bases between. This CDR3 is 15 amino acids long. Germline V CDR1 and CDR2: LGHNA, YSLEER. CDR3 amino acids: CASSQDWGTNEKLFF. In DNA form, the CDR3 reads TGCGCCAGCAGCCAAGATTGGGGGACTAATGAAAAACTGTTTTTT.

This clonotype was detected only a few times. V is TRBV6-2 or TRBV6-3 and J is TRBJ1-6, with a possible D match to TRBD1 (5 bases). Germline CDR1 reads MNHEY; CDR2 reads SVGEGT. CDR3 length: 14 residues. V was clipped by 5 bases and J by 8 bases, with 13 bases between them. CDR3 in DNA: TGTGCCAGCAGTCAAGAGGGGACTTATTCACCCCTCCACTTT. Translating gives CASSQEGTYSPLHF.

The chain employs TRBV5-1 and TRBJ2-5; D tentatively fits TRBD1 or TRBD2 (5 bases each). CDR1 is SGHRS, CDR2 YFSETQ, per germline. V shed 0 bases and J shed 1 base, with 10 bases lying between them. The CDR3 runs 15 residues. The CDR3 spells CASSLEPGPQETQYF. The CDR3 DNA follows: TGCGCCAGCAGCTTGGAACCGGGACCCCAAGAGACCCAGTACTTC.

This clonotype has only a few counts. The gene calls are TRBV7-2 and TRBJ2-3, with D unclear. This CDR3 comprises 12 residues. Germline V gives CDR1 SGHTA, CDR2 FQGNSA. The ends were cut back, 2 bases at V and 10 bases at J, with 10 bases in the middle. The CDR3 sequence is CASSLFDAAQYF. For the CDR3, the DNA is TGTGCCAGCAGCTTATTTGATGCCGCGCAGTATTTT.

J is TRBJ2-3 and V is TRBV30, with 8 bases aligning to TRBD2. CDR1 is GTSNPN, CDR2 SVGIG, per germline (reference sequence). J lost 0 bases, V lost 0 bases, and 2 bases had no gene match. The CDR3 sequence is 15 residues long. The CDR3 protein is CAWSVLAGSTDTQYF. The CDR3, as DNA: TGTGCCTGGAGTGTCCTAGCGGGTAGCACAGATACGCAGTATTTT.

This clonotype was picked up a small number of times. This sequence joins TRBV4-3 and TRBJ1-2; D uncertain. Germline lookup yields CDR1 LGHNA and CDR2 YSLEER. The V and J ends lost 1 base and 2 bases respectively, with 14 bases between them. The CDR3 runs to 16 residues. CDR3 loop: CASSQVLLSWNYGYTF. The CDR3 coding sequence is TGCGCCAGCAGCCAAGTACTCCTTTCTTGGAACTATGGCTACACCTTC.

The chain links TRBV4-2 to TRBJ2-2; D gene unclear. This CDR3 is built from 15 residues. V was trimmed by 4 bases and J by 3 bases, leaving 12 bases between them. CDR1 LGHNA and CDR2 YNFKEQ come from the germline V gene. The CDR3, as DNA: TGTGCCAGCAGCCCTGCCCGGGTCCACACCGGGGAGCTGTTTTTT. Translating it yields CASSPARVHTGELFF.

The gene calls are TRBV7-9 and TRBJ1-6; no clear D. The V end lost 1 base, the J end lost 7 bases, and 5 bases lay between the germline ends. This CDR3 is built from 13 residues. Germline CDR1 is SEHNR and CDR2 is FQNEAQ (reference sequence). The CDR3 sequence: CASSLVGNSPLHF. CDR3 coding DNA: TGTGCCAGCAGCTTAGTTGGGAATTCACCCCTCCACTTT.

This clonotype has just a few counts. The rearrangement links TRBV24-1 to TRBJ2-5, with TRBD1 matching 8 bases. The J segment lost 2 bases and the V segment lost 4 bases, leaving 5 bases of the junction unmatched. The CDR3 has 15 amino acids. Germline-derived CDR1 and CDR2 are KGHDR and SFDVKD. The CDR3 is CATSDPQGDQETQYF. In DNA, the CDR3 is TGTGCCACCAGTGACCCACAGGGGGATCAAGAGACCCAGTACTTC.

This clonotype was seen many times. The chain uses TRBV5-5 and TRBJ1-3; 7 nucleotides agree with TRBD1. The CDR3 covers 16 residues. Trimming cost V 1 base and J 1 base; bases outside gene matches: 5. Germline loops: CDR1 SGHKS, CDR2 YYEKEE (reference sequence). The CDR3 loop is CASSLPGTASGNTIYF. Here the CDR3 DNA reads TGTGCCAGCAGCTTGCCCGGGACAGCTTCTGGAAACACCATATATTTT.

This CDR3 reads CASSRPTGDILRYTEAFF. The CDR3 coding sequence is TGTGCCAGCAGTCGCCCCACCGGGGACATCCTAAGGTACACTGAAGCTTTCTTT. J is TRBJ1-1 and V is TRBV5-4, with a tentative D call TRBD1 (6 bases). CDR1 SGHNT and CDR2 YYREEE come from the germline V gene (reference sequence). The V end was cut by 5 bases, the J end by 3 bases, with 26 bases between. The CDR3 consists of 18 residues.

This clonotype has only a few counts. This chain uses TRBV13 with TRBJ2-5, with 7 bases aligning to TRBD2. The CDR3 runs 15 residues. J was trimmed by 2 bases and V by 5 bases; bases with no gene match: 8. Germline loops: CDR1 PRHDT, CDR2 FYEKMQ (reference sequence). CDR3 nucleotide sequence: TGTGCCAGCAGCCTAAGGCGGGGGACTCAAGAGACCCAGTACTTC. Amino acid sequence: CASSLRRGTQETQYF.

This clonotype showed up many times. The V call is TRBV20-1, the J call TRBJ2-3; perhaps D is TRBD1 or TRBD2 (7 bases each). The CDR3 covers 13 residues. V was clipped by 3 bases and J by 6 bases, with 13 bases between them. CDR1 and CDR2 (germline): DFQATT, SNEGSKA (reference sequence). CDR3 residues: CSASGGTEDTQYF. In DNA form, the CDR3 reads TGCAGTGCTAGCGGGGGGACAGAGGATACGCAGTATTTT.

This clonotype turned up a few times. V usage is TRBV12-3 or TRBV12-4 and J usage is TRBJ1-1, with 10 bases matching TRBD1. This CDR3 comprises 14 residues. V shed 5 bases, J shed 4 bases, and the junction held 4 bases outside the gene matches. CDR3 sequence: CASSPRQGATEAFF. CDR3 DNA sequence: TGTGCCAGCAGTCCTCGACAGGGGGCCACTGAAGCTTTCTTT.

The chain carries TRBV29-1 and TRBJ2-4; no firm D call. The germline V and J ends were trimmed by 3 bases and 6 bases, with 12 bases remaining between them. The CDR3 is 13 amino acids. Germline values: CDR1 SQVTM, CDR2 ANQGSEA. CDR3: CSVESDPPNIQYF. CDR3 bases: TGCAGCGTTGAGTCAGATCCCCCAAACATTCAGTACTTC. Full variable domain (missing parts from reference TRBV29-1 and TRBJ2-4): SAVISQKPSRDICQRGTSLTIQCQVDSQVTMMFWYRQQPGQSLTLIATANQGSEATYESGFVIDKFPISRPNLTFSTLTVSNMSPEDSSIYLCSVESDPPNIQYFGAGTRLSVL.

There are many counts of this clonotype. The chain carries TRBV12-3 or TRBV12-4 and TRBJ2-2, with 10 nucleotides matching TRBD2. V lost 5 bases to trimming and J lost 4 bases; unmatched junction nucleotides: 13. This CDR3 is 18 amino acids long. CDR3 in amino acids: CASSQADWQRGGTGELFF. The CDR3 DNA reads as TGTGCCAGCAGTCAGGCCGACTGGCAGCGGGGGGGCACCGGGGAGCTGTTTTTT.

The sample holds many counts of this clonotype. The chain links TRBV29-1 to TRBJ2-7; D may be TRBD1 (7 bases). The CDR3 is made up of 13 amino acids. CDR1 SQVTM and CDR2 ANQGSEA come from the germline V gene. Trimming removed 6 bases at V and 0 bases at J, with 12 bases between. The CDR3 reads CSVGGQSSYEQYF. The CDR3 nucleotides are TGCAGCGTGGGGGGACAGAGCTCCTACGAGCAGTACTTC.

The sample holds a few counts of this clonotype. This sequence joins TRBV12-3 or TRBV12-4 and TRBJ1-5, with unresolved D. The CDR3 spans 15 residues. Trimming stripped 0 bases from V and 0 bases from J, with 6 bases between. The CDR3 DNA follows: TGTGCCAGCAGTTTAGCAGGCATTAGCAATCAGCCCCAGCATTTT. It codes for CASSLAGISNQPQHF.

The table lists this clonotype with many counts. The chain employs TRBV25-1 and TRBJ2-7; 9 nucleotides align to TRBD1. Germline values: CDR1 MGHDK, CDR2 SYGVNS. After removal of 4 bases from V and 3 bases from J, the junction contained 4 bases not matched to a gene. The CDR3 has 14 amino acids. CDR3 nucleotide sequence: TGTGCCAGCAGTGGGGGACAGGGTTTCTACGAGCAGTACTTC. This codes for CASSGGQGFYEQYF.

This clonotype showed up just a few times. J is TRBJ1-1 and V is TRBV7-2; D unresolved. Deletions cut 1 base from V and 4 bases from J, with 10 bases between. The CDR3 totals 14 residues. The germline CDR1 and CDR2 sequences are SGHTA and FQGNSA. This chain's CDR3 is CASSLVIPGTEAFF. CDR3 in DNA: TGTGCCAGCAGCTTAGTAATCCCAGGCACTGAAGCTTTCTTT.